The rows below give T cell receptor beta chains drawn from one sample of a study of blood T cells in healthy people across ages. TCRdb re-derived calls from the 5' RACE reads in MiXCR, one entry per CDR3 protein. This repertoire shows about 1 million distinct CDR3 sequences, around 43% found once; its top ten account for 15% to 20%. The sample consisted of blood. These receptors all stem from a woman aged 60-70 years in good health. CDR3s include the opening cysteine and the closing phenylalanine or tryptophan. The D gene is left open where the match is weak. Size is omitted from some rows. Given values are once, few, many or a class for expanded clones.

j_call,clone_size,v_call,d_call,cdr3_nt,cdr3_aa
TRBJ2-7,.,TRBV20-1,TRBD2,TGCAGTGCTAGAGTTGCTAGCGGGGGTTACGAGCAGTACTTC,CSARVASGGYEQYF
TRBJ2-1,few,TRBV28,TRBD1,TGTGCCAGCTCCCTCGGGGGACAGGACTACAATGAGCAGTTCTTC,CASSLGGQDYNEQFF
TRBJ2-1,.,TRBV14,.,TGTGCCAGCAGCCAGCACAATGAGCAGTTCTTC,CASSQHNEQFF
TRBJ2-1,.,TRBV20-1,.,TGCAGTGCTAGGGATCAGAGCGTAGGTGAGCAGTTCTTC,CSARDQSVGEQFF
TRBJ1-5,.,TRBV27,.,TGTGCCAGCAGCGTAGTCGTCGGTCAGCCCCAGCATTTT,CASSVVVGQPQHF
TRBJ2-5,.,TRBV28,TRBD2,TGTACCAGCAGTTCCCCCGGGACTAGCGGGACGGGAGAGCAGTACTTC,CTSSSPGTSGTGEQYF
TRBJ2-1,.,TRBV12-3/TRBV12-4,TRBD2,TGTGCCAGCAGTTCTGGTGCGGGAGCACCTTTTGAGCAGTTCTTC,CASSSGAGAPFEQFF
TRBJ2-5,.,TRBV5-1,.,TGCGCCAGCAGCCTCAACAGGGGAGGGGCACAAGAGACCCAGTACTTC,CASSLNRGGAQETQYF
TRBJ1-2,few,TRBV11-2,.,TGTGCCAGCAGCTTAACTCTTGTAACAGCAAGTGACTATGGCTACACCTTC,CASSLTLVTASDYGYTF
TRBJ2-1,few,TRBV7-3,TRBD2,TGTGCCAGCAGCCCCCAGCCTAGCGGTTACAATGAGCAGTTCTTC,CASSPQPSGYNEQFF
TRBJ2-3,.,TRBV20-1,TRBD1,TGCAGTGCTAGAGTACAGGGGGCCGGGGATACGCAGTATTTT,CSARVQGAGDTQYF
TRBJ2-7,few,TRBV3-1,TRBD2,TGTGCCAGCAGCCCTAGACTAGCGGGGTACGAGCAGTACTTC,CASSPRLAGYEQYF
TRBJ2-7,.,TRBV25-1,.,TGTGCCAGCAGTGAAAGAATTAGCGAGGGTGAGCAGTACTTC,CASSERISEGEQYF
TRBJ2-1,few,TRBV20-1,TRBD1,TGCAGTGCTGTAGGGGCGGGACAGGGCTACAATGAGCAGTTCTTC,CSAVGAGQGYNEQFF
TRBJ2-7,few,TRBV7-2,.,TGTGCCAGCAGCTTGAGGGGGGTACCCTACGAGCAGTACTTC,CASSLRGVPYEQYF
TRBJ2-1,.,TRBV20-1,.,TGCAGTGCTAGCCCCTCTAGCGCCGGGGAGTTCTTC,CSASPSSAGEFF
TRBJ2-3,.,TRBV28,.,TGTGCCAGCAGTTTCCCGGTTGGTACAGATACGCAGTATTTT,CASSFPVGTDTQYF
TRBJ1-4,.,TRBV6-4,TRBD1,TGTGCCAGCATGACGACAGGGACTAATGAAAAACTGTTTTTT,CASMTTGTNEKLFF